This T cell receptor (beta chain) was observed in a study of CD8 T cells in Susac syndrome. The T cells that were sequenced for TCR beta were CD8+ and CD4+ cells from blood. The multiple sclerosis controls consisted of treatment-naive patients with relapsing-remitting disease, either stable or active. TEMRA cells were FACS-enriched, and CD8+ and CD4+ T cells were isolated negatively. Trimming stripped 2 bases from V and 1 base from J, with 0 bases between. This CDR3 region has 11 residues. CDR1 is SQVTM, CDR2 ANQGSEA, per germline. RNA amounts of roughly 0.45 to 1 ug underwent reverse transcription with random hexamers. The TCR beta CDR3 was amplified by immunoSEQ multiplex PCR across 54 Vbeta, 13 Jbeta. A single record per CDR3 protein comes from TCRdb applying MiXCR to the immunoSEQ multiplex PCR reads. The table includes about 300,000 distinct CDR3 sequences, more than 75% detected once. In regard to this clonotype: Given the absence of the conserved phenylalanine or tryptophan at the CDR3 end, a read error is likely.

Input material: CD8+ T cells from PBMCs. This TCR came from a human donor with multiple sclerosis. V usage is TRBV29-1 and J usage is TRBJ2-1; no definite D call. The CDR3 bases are TGCAGCGTTGAATCCTACAATGAGCAGTTCTTG. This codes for CSVESYNEQFL.